This TCR beta chain originates from a study of T cell responses to AZD1222 COVID-19 vaccine. Across the whole study: Second-dose timings of about 4 or about 12 weeks were pooled.

Data came from immunoSEQ multiplex PCR; TCRdb stores just in-frame clones and leaves some out. The repertoire holds 150,000 to 200,000 clones, with approximately 94% as singletons. Overall study findings and caveats: Most donors were white British and more were female, and clonal diversity was possibly underestimated. Spike regions recognized by vaccine-associated CD4 TCRs spanned the protein, led by 160-218 and 743-854.

With respect to this clone: Its antigen is not known.

CDR3 length: 14 amino acids. The germline V and J ends were trimmed by 4 bases and 0 bases, with 10 bases remaining between them. Germline V gene data show CDR1 as MNHEY and CDR2 as SVGAGI. The rearrangement uses TRBV6-5 and TRBJ2-7; D not resolved. This TCR derives from an adult in good health. Material: peripheral blood, obtained on day 0 of AZD1222 vaccination. The CDR3 DNA reads as TGTGCCAGCAGTTCGGACGGCTTCTCCTACGAGCAGTACTTC. Translating it yields CASSSDGFSYEQYF.